The clone carrying this T cell receptor (beta chain) has only a few counts. The antigen is unknown. These data come from a study of beta chain features in type 1 diabetes. General observations from the study: Type 1 diabetes patients had VDJ junctions that carried fewer insertions and more deletions. Type 1 diabetes patients had TCRB CDR3s that were shorter (moderately but significantly so) in all four CD4+ subsets.

Germline V CDR1 and CDR2: SQVTM, ANQGSEA. Trimming at V came to 4 bases and at J to 7 bases, leaving 3 bases not matched to a gene. This CDR3 is 13 amino acids long. The investigators reverse transcribed all of the isolated RNA, so they sequenced expressed TCRB transcripts. Sequencing was performed with immunoSEQ multiplex PCR; in TCRdb, only in-frame clones are kept and a portion is missing. The repertoire holds about 160,000 clones, with around 8.6% as singletons. The TCR sequence derives from a woman aged 18-35 years with type 1 diabetes. The chain uses TRBV29-1 and TRBJ2-3; 12 positions agree with TRBD1. Source material: central memory CD4+ T cells from blood. The CDR3 DNA follows: TGCAGCGTTGGGGGACAGGGGGCTAATACGCAGTATTTT. Residues: CSVGGQGANTQYF.